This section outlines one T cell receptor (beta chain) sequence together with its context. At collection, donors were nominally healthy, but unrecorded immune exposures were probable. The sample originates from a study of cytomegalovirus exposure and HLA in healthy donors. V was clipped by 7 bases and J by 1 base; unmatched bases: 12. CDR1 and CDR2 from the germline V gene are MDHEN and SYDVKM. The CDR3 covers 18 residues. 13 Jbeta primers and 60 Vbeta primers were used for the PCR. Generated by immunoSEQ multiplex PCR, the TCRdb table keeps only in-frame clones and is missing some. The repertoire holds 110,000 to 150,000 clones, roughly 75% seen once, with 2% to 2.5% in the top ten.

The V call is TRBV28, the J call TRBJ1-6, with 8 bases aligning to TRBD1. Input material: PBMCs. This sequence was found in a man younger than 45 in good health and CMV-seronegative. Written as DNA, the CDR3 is TGTGCCAGCAAGCCCACCCGGACAGGGCCATCCTATAATTCACCCCTCCACTTT. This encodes CASKPTRTGPSYNSPLHF. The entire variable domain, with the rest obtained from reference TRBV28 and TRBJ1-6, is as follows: DVKVTQSSRYLVKRTGEKVFLECVQDMDHENMFWYRQDPGLGLRLIYFSYDVKMKEKGDIPEGYSVSREKKERFSLILESASTNQTSMYLCASKPTRTGPSYNSPLHFGNGTRLTVT.